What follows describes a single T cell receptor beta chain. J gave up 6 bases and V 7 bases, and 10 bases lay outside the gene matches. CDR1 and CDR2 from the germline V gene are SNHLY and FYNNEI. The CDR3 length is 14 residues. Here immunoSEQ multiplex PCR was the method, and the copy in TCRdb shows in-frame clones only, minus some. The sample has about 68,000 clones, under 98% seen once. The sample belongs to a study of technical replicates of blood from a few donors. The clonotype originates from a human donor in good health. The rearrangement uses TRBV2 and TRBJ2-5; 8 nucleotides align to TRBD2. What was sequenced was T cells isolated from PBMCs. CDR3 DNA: TGTGCCAGCATAGGGACTAGTCGTTTTCAGACCCAGTACTTC. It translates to CASIGTSRFQTQYF.